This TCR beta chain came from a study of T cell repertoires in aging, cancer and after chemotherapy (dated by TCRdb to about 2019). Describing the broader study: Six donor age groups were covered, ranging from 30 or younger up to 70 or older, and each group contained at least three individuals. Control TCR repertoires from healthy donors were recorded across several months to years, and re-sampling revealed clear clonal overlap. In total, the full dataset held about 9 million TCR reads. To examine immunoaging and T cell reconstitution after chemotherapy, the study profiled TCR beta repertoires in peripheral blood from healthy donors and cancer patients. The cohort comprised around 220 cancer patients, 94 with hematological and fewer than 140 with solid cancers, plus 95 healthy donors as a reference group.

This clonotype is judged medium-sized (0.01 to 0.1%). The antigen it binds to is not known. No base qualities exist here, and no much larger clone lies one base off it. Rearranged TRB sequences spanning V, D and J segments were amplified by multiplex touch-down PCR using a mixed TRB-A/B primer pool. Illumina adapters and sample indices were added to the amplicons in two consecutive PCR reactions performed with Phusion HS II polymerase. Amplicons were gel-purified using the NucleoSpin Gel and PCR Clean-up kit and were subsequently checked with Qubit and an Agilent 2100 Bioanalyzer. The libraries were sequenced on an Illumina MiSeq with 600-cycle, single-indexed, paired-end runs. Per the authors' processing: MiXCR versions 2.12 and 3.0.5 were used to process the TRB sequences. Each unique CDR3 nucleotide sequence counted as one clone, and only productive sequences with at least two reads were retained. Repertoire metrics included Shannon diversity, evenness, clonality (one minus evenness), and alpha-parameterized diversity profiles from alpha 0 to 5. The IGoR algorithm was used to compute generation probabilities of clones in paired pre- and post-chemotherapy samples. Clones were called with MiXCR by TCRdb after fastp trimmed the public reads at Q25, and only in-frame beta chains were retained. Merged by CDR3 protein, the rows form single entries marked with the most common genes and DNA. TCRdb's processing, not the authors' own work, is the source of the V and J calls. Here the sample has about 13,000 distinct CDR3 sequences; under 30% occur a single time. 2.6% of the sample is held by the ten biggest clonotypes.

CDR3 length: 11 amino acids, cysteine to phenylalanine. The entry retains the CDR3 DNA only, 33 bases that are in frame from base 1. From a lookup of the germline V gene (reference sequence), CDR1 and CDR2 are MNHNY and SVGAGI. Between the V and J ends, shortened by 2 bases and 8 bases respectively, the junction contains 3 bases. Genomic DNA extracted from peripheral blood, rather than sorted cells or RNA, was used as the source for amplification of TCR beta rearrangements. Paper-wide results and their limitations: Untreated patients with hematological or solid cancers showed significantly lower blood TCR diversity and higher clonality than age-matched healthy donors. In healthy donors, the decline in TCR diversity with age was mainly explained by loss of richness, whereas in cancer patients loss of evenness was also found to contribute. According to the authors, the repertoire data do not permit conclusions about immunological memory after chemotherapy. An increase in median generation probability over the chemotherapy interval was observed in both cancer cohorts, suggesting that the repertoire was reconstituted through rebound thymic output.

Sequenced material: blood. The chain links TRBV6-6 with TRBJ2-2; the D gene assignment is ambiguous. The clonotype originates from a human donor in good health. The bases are TGTGCCAGCAGTTACAGGGGGGAGCTGTTTTTT. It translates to CASSYRGELFF.